This TCR beta chain comes out of a study of blood T cell repertoires in COVID-19. For the study at large: COVID-19 samples from acute and convalescent phases originated in the United States, Italy and Spain.

The repertoire was sequenced with immunoSEQ multiplex PCR; TCRdb's copy has only in-frame clones and lacks some. The repertoire includes just under 90,000 clones, about 88% of them detected once, and 2.9% sits in the top ten. Germline V CDR1 and CDR2: SGDLS, YYNGEE. The ends lost 4 bases at V and 7 bases at J; junction bases unmatched: 5. CDR3 size: 15 residues. The J gene is TRBJ1-6, the V gene TRBV9, with 10 positions matching TRBD1. The sequenced material came from peripheral blood. This receptor was obtained from a woman aged 80 or older with acute or convalescent COVID-19. CDR3 nucleotides: TGTGCCAGCAGCCCACCGGGACAGGGGAATTCACCCCTCCACTTT. This sequence encodes CASSPPGQGNSPLHF.